The source of this T cell receptor (beta chain) is a study of blood T cell repertoires in COVID-19. Study in general: Both acute and convalescent COVID-19 samples were obtained from the United States, Italy and Spain. The analysed material was cDNA or gDNA that came from T cells, B-cell-depleted T cells, or PBMCs.

Per the study methods: Reference gene primer amplification gave nucleated cell count estimates. Assay: immunoSEQ multiplex PCR; the TCRdb copy retains only in-frame clones and omits some. For V, J and clone size, that table is used; D and trimming come from the DNA. In the table there are approximately 330,000 clones, 89% of which are singletons. Trimming at V came to 1 base and at J to 0 bases, leaving 5 bases not matched to a gene. Germline V gene sequence: CDR1 SGHAT, CDR2 FQNNGV. The CDR3 spans 16 residues. The specimen sequenced was PBMCs or T cells enriched from blood (not recorded which). V gene TRBV11-2 combines with J gene TRBJ2-7, with 8 nucleotides matching TRBD2. This clonotype originated in a woman aged 25 to 39 who had recovered from COVID-19. The CDR3 coding sequence is TGTGCCAGCAGCTTAGGGACTAGCTCATACTCCTACGAGCAGTACTTC. It yields the protein CASSLGTSSYSYEQYF.